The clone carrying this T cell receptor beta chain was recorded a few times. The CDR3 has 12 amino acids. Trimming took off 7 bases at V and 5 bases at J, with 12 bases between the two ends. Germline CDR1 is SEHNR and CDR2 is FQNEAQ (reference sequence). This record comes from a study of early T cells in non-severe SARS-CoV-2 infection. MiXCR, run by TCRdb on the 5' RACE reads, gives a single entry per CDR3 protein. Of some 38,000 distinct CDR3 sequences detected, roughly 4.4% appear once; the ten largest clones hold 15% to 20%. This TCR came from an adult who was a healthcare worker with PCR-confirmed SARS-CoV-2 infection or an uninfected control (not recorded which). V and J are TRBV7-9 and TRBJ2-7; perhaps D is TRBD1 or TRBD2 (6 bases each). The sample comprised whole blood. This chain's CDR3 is CASNGGGHEQYF. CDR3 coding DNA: TGTGCCAGCAATGGAGGGGGTCACGAGCAGTACTTC. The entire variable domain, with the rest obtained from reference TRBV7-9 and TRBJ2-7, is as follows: DTGVSQNPRHKITKRGQNVTFRCDPISEHNRLYWYRQTLGQGPEFLTYFQNEAQLEKSRLLSDRFSAERPKGSFSTLEIQRTEQGDSAMYLCASNGGGHEQYFGPGTRLTVT.